This entry lists 20 T cell receptor beta chains sequenced from one sample in a study of blood T cells in healthy people across ages. Primed by a sample-barcoded 5' primer and a J-beta primer mix, a second PCR proceeded for 7 to 11 cycles. MiXCR, applied by TCRdb to the 5' RACE reads, yields one record per CDR3 protein. Here the sample spans about 1,000,000 distinct CDR3 sequences, around 45% being singletons. Material for sequencing was blood. All receptors derive from a woman aged 55-69 years in good health.

The V and J genes are TRBV12-3 or TRBV12-4 and TRBJ2-7; 7 bases agree with TRBD1. The CDR3 totals 13 residues. J gave up 3 bases and V 10 bases, and 9 bases lay outside the gene matches. The CDR3 DNA sequence: TGTGCCACCTCACAGGGGATTTTCTACGAGCAGTACTTC. Translation gives CATSQGIFYEQYF.

V gene TRBV6-5 combines with J gene TRBJ2-7; D might be TRBD2 (6 bases). CDR3 length equals 15 residues. Trimming stripped 2 bases from V and 1 base from J, with 12 bases between. CDR1 is MNHEY, CDR2 SVGAGI, per germline. The CDR3 region is CASSYGGGGSYEQYF. The CDR3 nucleotides are TGTGCCAGCAGTTACGGTGGGGGAGGTTCCTACGAGCAGTACTTC.

The chain employs TRBV7-9 and TRBJ1-4; TRBD1 is a possible D gene (6 bases). The CDR3 is 15 amino acids. Germline CDR1 reads SEHNR; CDR2 reads FQNEAQ (reference sequence). The germline V and J ends were trimmed by 2 bases and 9 bases, with 16 bases remaining between them. The CDR3 nucleotides read TGTGCCAGCAGCTTAAGTGGAGTGGGGGCTCAAAAACTGTTTTTT. Its protein product is CASSLSGVGAQKLFF.

CDR3 coding DNA: TGTGCCAGCAGCCAAGGCCCAACGGAGCAGTACTTC. This encodes CASSQGPTEQYF. The chain has TRBV3-1 and TRBJ2-4, with D unresolved. Trimming shortened V by 1 base and J by 13 bases, and 11 bases separated the two germline ends. The CDR3 is 12 residues long. CDR1 is LGHDT and CDR2 is YNNKEL in the germline V gene (reference sequence). The whole variable domain, remainder taken from reference TRBV3-1 and TRBJ2-4, is DTAVSQTPKYLVTQMGNDKSIKCEQNLGHDTMYWYKQDSKKFLKIMFSYNNKELIINETVPNRFSPKSPDKAHLNLHINSLELGDSAVYFCASSQGPTEQYFGAGTRLSVL.

The chain joins TRBV29-1 to TRBJ2-5; 7 nucleotides match TRBD1. V dropped 7 bases and J dropped 2; count of bases not matched to a gene: 4. CDR1 is SQVTM and CDR2 is ANQGSEA in the germline V gene. The CDR3 is made up of 12 amino acids. CDR3 residues: CSGQQGQETQYF. CDR3 nucleotide sequence: TGCAGCGGCCAACAGGGGCAAGAGACCCAGTACTTC. Drawing the rest from reference TRBV29-1 and TRBJ2-5, the complete variable domain is SAVISQKPSRDICQRGTSLTIQCQVDSQVTMMFWYRQQPGQSLTLIATANQGSEATYESGFVIDKFPISRPNLTFSTLTVSNMSPEDSSIYLCSGQQGQETQYFGPGTRLLVL.

This clonotype was seen more than once but under ten times. The rearrangement uses TRBV20-1 and TRBJ2-3; D ambiguous. V was cut by 0 bases and J by 2 bases, with 9 bases left in between. CDR3 length: 14 amino acids. Germline CDR1 reads DFQATT; CDR2 reads SNEGSKA (reference sequence). CDR3 sequence reads: CSARDEQTTDTQYF. The CDR3 region has the DNA TGCAGTGCTAGAGATGAACAGACCACAGATACGCAGTATTTT.

Regarding this clonotype: At one end, the junction sequence differs from germline, possibly due to a read error. The genes are TRBV6-6 and TRBJ1-4; D is unresolved. From germline, CDR1 is MNHNY and CDR2 SVGAGI (reference sequence). CDR3 length: 12 residues. The CDR3 DNA is TGTACCAGCAGTAAATCAAATGAAAAACTGTTTTTT. It encodes CTSSKSNEKLFF.

The rearrangement uses TRBV4-2 and TRBJ2-4, with D maybe TRBD2 (7 bases). Trimming took 3 bases from V and 13 from J, leaving 22 bases between them. This CDR3 is built from 15 residues. Germline CDR1 reads LGHNA; CDR2 reads YNFKEQ. CDR3 residues: CASSQATGGGYGQYF. The CDR3 DNA is TGTGCCAGCAGCCAGGCGACTGGCGGGGGCTACGGGCAGTACTTC.

In its sample, this clonotype was seen many times. This chain connects TRBV12-3 or TRBV12-4 to TRBJ2-1; TRBD1 matches 7 bases. With 3 bases clipped from V and 7 bases from J, the junction kept 6 bases outside the gene matches. The CDR3 is 14 residues long. The CDR3 sequence is CASSFGTDRNEQFF. CDR3 coding DNA: TGTGCCAGCAGTTTCGGGACAGATAGGAATGAGCAGTTCTTC.

The rearrangement links TRBV27 to TRBJ2-5; possible D gene TRBD2, 5 bases. The closer fit of TRBJ2-7 to the DNA end suggests the J call may be wrong. This CDR3 spans 10 amino acids. The germline V gene has CDR1 MNHEY and CDR2 SMNVEV (reference sequence). The CDR3 DNA reads TGTGCCAGCGGACTGGTCGAGCAGTACTTC. Translating gives CASGLVEQYF.

V is TRBV28 and J is TRBJ1-2; TRBD1 is a possible D gene (5 bases). Germline CDR1 and CDR2: MDHEN and SYDVKM. Trimming shortened V by 5 bases and J by 5 bases, and 18 bases separated the two germline ends. The CDR3 runs to 15 residues. As DNA, the CDR3 is TGTGCCAGCAGTCCTCGGGACCGCTACCTGTATGGCTACACCTTC. This gives the protein CASSPRDRYLYGYTF.

This chain uses TRBV4-1 with TRBJ2-1; possible D gene TRBD1, 5 bases. Trimming left V 3 bases short and J 2 bases short, with 14 bases between. Germline loops: CDR1 MGHRA, CDR2 YSYEKL. The CDR3 is 16 amino acids. The CDR3 sequence is CASSHEMGRPYNEQFF. DNA of the CDR3: TGCGCCAGCAGCCACGAGATGGGGCGGCCCTACAATGAGCAGTTCTTC.

V and J are TRBV12-3 or TRBV12-4 and TRBJ2-1; 8 nucleotides line up with TRBD1. V shed 7 bases and J 2 bases; nucleotides not matched to a gene: 4. This CDR3 is built from 14 residues. For the CDR3, the DNA is TGTGCCAGCACCCCAGGGGGCCCCTACAATGAGCAGTTCTTC. Protein sequence: CASTPGGPYNEQFF.

This clonotype showed up just once. This sequence joins TRBV27 and TRBJ2-1; D not certain. The germline V gene has CDR1 MNHEY and CDR2 SMNVEV (reference sequence). V lost 10 bases to trimming and J lost 9 bases, with 22 bases between them. There are 14 residues in the CDR3. CDR3 amino acids: CATMLVGGPREQFF. CDR3 bases: TGTGCCACCATGCTGGTGGGTGGGCCTCGTGAGCAGTTCTTC.

The gene calls are TRBV12-3 or TRBV12-4 and TRBJ1-4; D might be TRBD1 (5 bases). The CDR3 is 12 residues long. With 8 bases removed from V and 8 bases from J, the gap between germline ends came to 12 bases. The chain's CDR3 is CASWGPEEKLFF. In nucleotides, the CDR3 is TGTGCCAGCTGGGGCCCCGAGGAAAAACTGTTTTTT.

The rearrangement links TRBV5-1 to TRBJ2-5; 7 bases line up with TRBD1. In germline, CDR1 is SGHRS, CDR2 YFSETQ. With 4 bases clipped from V and 3 bases from J, the junction kept 9 bases outside the gene matches. CDR3 length: 15 residues. CDR3 DNA: TGCGCCAGCAGCCGGGACAGCTTGATGGAAGAGACCCAGTACTTC. Translated: CASSRDSLMEETQYF.

The chain recombines TRBV29-1 with TRBJ1-1; unclear D gene. Germline V gives CDR1 SQVTM, CDR2 ANQGSEA. This CDR3 contains 13 residues. Between the trimmed V and J ends, which lost 3 bases and 1 base, there was a span of 9 bases. CDR3 sequence reads: CSVESTRNTEAFF. The CDR3 coding sequence is TGCAGCGTTGAGTCAACCCGGAACACTGAAGCTTTCTTT.

The genes are TRBV20-1 and TRBJ2-5; 8 nucleotides line up with TRBD2. The germline gives CDR1 DFQATT, CDR2 SNEGSKA (reference sequence). V trimming: 3 bases; J trimming: 3 bases; junction bases outside the gene matches: 3. This CDR3 contains 13 residues. The CDR3 sequence is CSASRSGKETQYF. CDR3 nucleotide sequence: TGCAGTGCTAGCCGTAGCGGGAAAGAGACCCAGTACTTC.

This clonotype was counted ten times or more. The chain recombines TRBV9 with TRBJ2-3; TRBD1 agrees at 9 bases. This CDR3 spans 14 amino acids. After removal of 7 bases from V and 3 bases from J, the junction contained 6 bases not matched to a gene. CDR1 and CDR2 from the germline V gene are SGDLS and YYNGEE. The DNA of the CDR3 is TGTGCCAGCTCCCCGGGACAGGGAACAGATACGCAGTATTTT. Translated, it gives CASSPGQGTDTQYF.

V gene TRBV4-2 combines with J gene TRBJ2-5, with 7 positions matching TRBD2. The germline V gene encodes CDR1 LGHNA and CDR2 YNFKEQ. V dropped 1 base and J dropped 4; count of bases not matched to a gene: 12. This CDR3 is built from 17 residues. As DNA, the CDR3 is TGTGCCAGCAGCCAAGGAACGGGAGGTTTGGGTGGAGAGACCCAGTACTTC. It encodes CASSQGTGGLGGETQYF.